This TCR beta chain was recovered during a study of OX40 agonist ivuxolimab in advanced cancers. Study-level background: Patients with prior anti-PD-1, anti-PD-L1 or anti-CTLA-4 therapy were eligible; 40% had some. General observations from the study: Fewer expanded clones were found on average in CD4+ than in CD8+ T cells. At 0.1 to 3.0 mg/kg, CD4+ and CD8+ blood T cells expanded clonally by week 6.

This clone has only one observation. Its antigen is not known. If patients had autoimmune disease history or systemic immunosuppression, they were excluded. Trimming took off 0 bases at V and 3 bases at J, with 14 bases between the two ends. CDR1 SGDLS and CDR2 YYNGEE come from the germline V gene. The CDR3 length is 16 residues. Repertoires were generated with immunoSEQ multiplex PCR, while TCRdb's copy carries only in-frame clones and drops some. Of 25,000 to 35,000 clones in the sample, around 88% are singletons; the top ten hold under 30%. The TCR originated in an adult with an advanced solid tumor such as melanoma, head and neck, liver or kidney cancer. The sample consisted of CD4+ or CD8+ T cells sorted from blood, taken in a trial of the OX40 agonist ivuxolimab. The chain is built from TRBV9 and TRBJ2-3; weak D call: TRBD2 (5 bases). For the CDR3, the DNA is TGTGCCAGCAGCGTAGGTCTAGCAGAATTTACAGATACGCAGTATTTT. Its protein is CASSVGLAEFTDTQYF.